This T cell receptor beta chain emerged from a study of response to subunit inactivated influenza vaccine. Using its own MiXCR run on the RT-PCR reads, TCRdb lists one record per CDR3 protein. The sample yields around 320,000 distinct CDR3 sequences, about 20% seen once. Overall study results and limits: Authors suggested that a seasonal influenza vaccination recruits few new T cells each time.

This clonotype was seen only a few times. Its matching antigen is unknown. The receptor's source is a man aged 45 to 75 who received an inactivated influenza vaccine. Sequenced material: PBMCs from blood, taken about 19 months after vaccination.

The CDR3 region is CASSQSLRDSGNTIYF. The CDR3 DNA reads as TGCGCCAGCAGCCAATCTCTAAGGGACTCTGGAAACACCATATATTTT. The chain combines TRBV4-3 with TRBJ1-3; D remains ambiguous. CDR3 length: 16 residues. Trimming stripped 2 bases from V and 0 bases from J, with 11 bases between. Germline V gives CDR1 LGHNA, CDR2 YSLEER.